This T cell receptor beta chain appears in the sequencing data of a study of OX40 agonist ivuxolimab in advanced cancers. Study details: Under the entry rules, prior anti-PD-1, anti-PD-L1 or anti-CTLA-4 therapy was allowed, and roughly 41% had some.

Study results and limitations: At doses 0.1 to 3.0 mg/kg, CD4+ and CD8+ clones expanded.

Sequencing was performed with immunoSEQ multiplex PCR; in TCRdb, only in-frame clones are kept and a portion is missing. The profile shows about 96,000 clones, about 84% of them singletons. V was pared by 5 bases and J by 2 bases, with 6 bases between. Germline loops: CDR1 SGHTA, CDR2 FQGNSA. The CDR3 is made up of 13 amino acids. Notes on this clone: Its antigen is unidentified. Other DNA sequences in the sample encode the same CDR3.

The chain carries TRBV7-2 and TRBJ2-2; no clear D. The sequence came from an adult with an advanced solid tumor such as melanoma, head and neck, liver or kidney cancer. Material: CD4+ or CD8+ T cells sorted from blood, obtained in a trial of the OX40 agonist ivuxolimab. CDR3 DNA sequence: TGTGCCAGCAGCCCCGCTAACACCGGGGAGCTGTTTTTT. It specifies CASSPANTGELFF.